Listed below are T cell receptor beta chains from one sample, sequenced in a study of Ad26.COV2.S vaccination and SARS-CoV-2 variants. Data came from immunoSEQ multiplex PCR; TCRdb stores just in-frame clones and leaves some out. The sample includes 400,000 to 450,000 clones, roughly 90% of them seen just once. The material was peripheral blood, obtained in a trial of Ad26.COV2.S vaccine versus placebo. The receptors were sampled from a person between 18 and 65 years old who received the Ad26.COV2.S COVID-19 vaccine or a placebo. The CDR3 runs from the conserved cysteine through the conserved F or W.

v_gene: TRBV3-1/TRBV3-2
j_gene: TRBJ1-5
CDR3aa: CASSQGVGDQPQHF

v_gene: TRBV18
j_gene: TRBJ2-1
CDR3aa: CASSPPGLPYNEQFF

v_gene: TRBV18
j_gene: TRBJ1-5
CDR3aa: CASSSTGGKGQPQHF

v_gene: TRBV5-1
j_gene: TRBJ2-5
CDR3aa: CASTTGRVQETQYF

v_gene: TRBV1
j_gene: TRBJ2-4
CDR3aa: CTSSPTDRGKNIQYF

v_gene: TRBV27
j_gene: TRBJ1-6
CDR3aa: CASTGGLANSPLHF

v_gene: TRBV25-1
j_gene: TRBJ1-6
CDR3aa: CASSGPFIRALHF

v_gene: TRBV11-2
j_gene: TRBJ2-7
CDR3aa: CASSLRIHEQYF

v_gene: TRBV12-3/TRBV12-4
j_gene: TRBJ2-2
CDR3aa: CAVLAPGELFF

v_gene: TRBV5-4
j_gene: TRBJ2-7
CDR3aa: CASSLGPAGGSYEQYF

v_gene: TRBV5-4
j_gene: TRBJ2-5
CDR3aa: CASSREGETQYF

v_gene: TRBV7-3
j_gene: TRBJ2-1
CDR3aa: CASSLLGPPGQFF

v_gene: TRBV4-1
j_gene: TRBJ2-7
CDR3aa: CASSQDGTSLAQNEQYF

v_gene: TRBV14
j_gene: TRBJ1-2
CDR3aa: CASSQESGQDVYGYTF

v_gene: TRBV7-2
j_gene: TRBJ2-1
CDR3aa: CASSLLGTGLNEQFF

v_gene: TRBV7-9
j_gene: TRBJ2-7
CDR3aa: CASSSMGSSYEQYF

v_gene: TRBV10-3
j_gene: TRBJ2-5
CDR3aa: CAISLGTSGSQETQYF

v_gene: TRBV4-3
j_gene: TRBJ2-1
CDR3aa: CASSQWGGGSSYNEQFF

v_gene: TRBV2
j_gene: TRBJ2-7
CDR3aa: CASRRAPSWDEQYF

v_gene: TRBV20-1
j_gene: TRBJ2-1
CDR3aa: CSASRPATYNEQFF

v_gene: TRBV10-3
j_gene: TRBJ1-5
CDR3aa: CAISEGRDRNQPQHF

v_gene: TRBV12-3/TRBV12-4
j_gene: TRBJ2-1
CDR3aa: CASSLQGYNEQFF

v_gene: TRBV10-1
j_gene: TRBJ2-7
CDR3aa: CASRDTSGAEGSYEQYF

v_gene: TRBV6-6
j_gene: TRBJ1-5
CDR3aa: CASSYSNQGQPQHF

v_gene: TRBV5-5
j_gene: TRBJ2-5
CDR3aa: CASSLFGTETQYF

v_gene: TRBV5-1
j_gene: TRBJ1-2
CDR3aa: CASSLGDRGQYFGYTF

v_gene: TRBV11-2
j_gene: TRBJ2-7
CDR3aa: CASSFGSSYEQYF

v_gene: TRBV4-1
j_gene: TRBJ1-5
CDR3aa: CASSQEQDNQPQHF

v_gene: TRBV6-1
j_gene: TRBJ2-7
CDR3aa: CASSESSGRYEQYF

v_gene: TRBV7-2
j_gene: TRBJ1-1
CDR3aa: CASRTAGGITEAFF

v_gene: TRBV5-1
j_gene: TRBJ2-7
CDR3aa: CASSLGGQSYEQYF

v_gene: TRBV30
j_gene: TRBJ2-1
CDR3aa: CAWSGPGEDEQFF

v_gene: TRBV6-1
j_gene: TRBJ1-6
CDR3aa: CASSEFPNDNSPLHF

v_gene: TRBV9
j_gene: TRBJ2-5
CDR3aa: CASSVLVEETQYF

v_gene: TRBV6-2/TRBV6-3
j_gene: TRBJ2-3
CDR3aa: CASSFRTTSGNADTQYF

v_gene: TRBV28
j_gene: TRBJ1-5
CDR3aa: CASSLSGTHQPQHF

v_gene: TRBV6-5
j_gene: TRBJ1-5
CDR3aa: CASSLQGNQPQHF

v_gene: TRBV15
j_gene: TRBJ2-5
CDR3aa: CATSREAGRETQYF